The rows below give T cell receptor beta chains drawn from one sample of a study of shared clonotypes between healthy human individuals. Only in-frame clones appear in the TCRdb table, and some are missing; sequencing was by immunoSEQ multiplex PCR. The sample has some 1 million clones, about 75% seen once. The specimen sequenced was memory CD4+ T cells sorted from blood. All receptors derive from a man between 18 and 29 years old in good health. Both conserved end residues are part of each CDR3. The D gene is left open where the match is weak. The size entry is marked missing in some rows and otherwise reads once, few, many or a size class.

v_call: TRBV18; clone_size: NA; d_call: NA; j_call: TRBJ2-7; cdr3_nt: TGTGCCAGCTCACCGGGACCCTACGAGCAGTACTTC; cdr3_aa: CASSPGPYEQYF
v_call: TRBV6-1; clone_size: NA; d_call: TRBD1; j_call: TRBJ1-2; cdr3_nt: TGTGCCAGCAGTCAGGACAGGGGGATTGGAGGCTACACCTTC; cdr3_aa: CASSQDRGIGGYTF
v_call: TRBV4-3; clone_size: few; d_call: NA; j_call: TRBJ1-1; cdr3_nt: TGCGCCAGCAGCCAAGGGGGCAGGGTATCTGAAGCTTTCTTT; cdr3_aa: CASSQGGRVSEAFF
v_call: TRBV6-1; clone_size: many; d_call: NA; j_call: TRBJ1-2; cdr3_nt: TGTGCCAGCAGTGAAATGGGGGGGCAAGACTATGGCTACACCTTC; cdr3_aa: CASSEMGGQDYGYTF
v_call: TRBV6-1; clone_size: many; d_call: TRBD1; j_call: TRBJ2-2; cdr3_nt: TGTGCCAGCAACAGGGGGGACACCGGGGAGCTGTTTTTT; cdr3_aa: CASNRGDTGELFF
v_call: TRBV6-6; clone_size: NA; d_call: NA; j_call: TRBJ2-7; cdr3_nt: TGTGCCAGCAGTTACGCCCGGGTCGAGCAGTACTTC; cdr3_aa: CASSYARVEQYF
v_call: TRBV9; clone_size: NA; d_call: NA; j_call: TRBJ2-7; cdr3_nt: TGTGCCAGCAGCGCCGGGACGGGCGGATACGAGCAGTACTTC; cdr3_aa: CASSAGTGGYEQYF
v_call: TRBV30; clone_size: NA; d_call: NA; j_call: TRBJ1-2; cdr3_nt: TGTGCCTGGAGTGTACGGGACGGCTACACCTTC; cdr3_aa: CAWSVRDGYTF
v_call: TRBV5-1; clone_size: once; d_call: NA; j_call: TRBJ2-5; cdr3_nt: TGCGCCAGCAGCATAAACGGTCAGGGAGAGACCCAGTACTTC; cdr3_aa: CASSINGQGETQYF
v_call: TRBV27; clone_size: NA; d_call: NA; j_call: TRBJ1-2; cdr3_nt: TGTGCCAGCAGTTTAAGCCAGCGGCGGGGCATGATCTATGGCTACACCTTC; cdr3_aa: CASSLSQRRGMIYGYTF
v_call: TRBV11-2; clone_size: NA; d_call: TRBD1; j_call: TRBJ1-6; cdr3_nt: TGTGCCAGCAGCTTGGGACAGGGTTTATTTGGGTCACCCCTCCACTTT; cdr3_aa: CASSLGQGLFGSPLHF
v_call: TRBV9; clone_size: NA; d_call: NA; j_call: TRBJ2-1; cdr3_nt: TGTGCCAGTGGGGGGCAGGCGACGTACAATGAGCAGTTCTTC; cdr3_aa: CASGGQATYNEQFF
v_call: TRBV28; clone_size: many; d_call: NA; j_call: TRBJ1-5; cdr3_nt: TGTGCCAGCAGTTTCCTTGACAACAATCAGCCCCAGCATTTT; cdr3_aa: CASSFLDNNQPQHF
v_call: TRBV5-1; clone_size: NA; d_call: NA; j_call: TRBJ1-4; cdr3_nt: TGCGCCAGCAGCTCGGACAGTTCGTTTAATGAAAAACTGTTTTTT; cdr3_aa: CASSSDSSFNEKLFF
v_call: TRBV23-1; clone_size: few; d_call: TRBD1; j_call: TRBJ1-2; cdr3_nt: TGCGCCAGCAGTCGGACGGGACAGGGGGAATATGGCTACACCTTC; cdr3_aa: CASSRTGQGEYGYTF
v_call: TRBV7-9; clone_size: NA; d_call: NA; j_call: TRBJ1-1; cdr3_nt: TGTGCCAGCAGCAATAACGGGGGTACTGAAGCTTTCTTT; cdr3_aa: CASSNNGGTEAFF
v_call: TRBV9; clone_size: NA; d_call: TRBD2; j_call: TRBJ2-1; cdr3_nt: TGTGCCAGCAGCGTAGGAGCTAGCGGAACTTACAATGAGCAGTTCTTC; cdr3_aa: CASSVGASGTYNEQFF
v_call: TRBV5-4; clone_size: NA; d_call: TRBD2; j_call: TRBJ2-7; cdr3_nt: TGTGCCAGCAGCTTTATAGGAGGAGCGGGGGAGCAGTACTTC; cdr3_aa: CASSFIGGAGEQYF
v_call: TRBV4-3; clone_size: NA; d_call: NA; j_call: TRBJ2-4; cdr3_nt: TGCGCCAGCAGCCAAGATCGGAGCTCAGCCAAAAACATTCAGTACTTC; cdr3_aa: CASSQDRSSAKNIQYF
v_call: TRBV7-8; clone_size: NA; d_call: TRBD2; j_call: TRBJ2-7; cdr3_nt: TGTGCCAGCAGCGCGGGACTAGACCTATACGAGCAGTACTTC; cdr3_aa: CASSAGLDLYEQYF
v_call: TRBV6-5; clone_size: NA; d_call: NA; j_call: TRBJ2-2; cdr3_nt: TGTGCCAGCAGTTACTCGGTGACAGGACGAGTCGGGGAGCTGTTTTTT; cdr3_aa: CASSYSVTGRVGELFF
v_call: TRBV7-6; clone_size: NA; d_call: NA; j_call: TRBJ1-4; cdr3_nt: TGTGCCAGCAGCTTATGGCCCTCCCCCGGGTGGGAAAAACTGTTTTTT; cdr3_aa: CASSLWPSPGWEKLFF
v_call: TRBV19; clone_size: NA; d_call: TRBD2; j_call: TRBJ2-7; cdr3_nt: TGTGCCAGTAGTATGCAAGCGGGGGGGACCTACGAGCAGTACTTC; cdr3_aa: CASSMQAGGTYEQYF
v_call: TRBV28; clone_size: NA; d_call: NA; j_call: TRBJ1-3; cdr3_nt: TGTGCCAGCAGAGGGGCAGGAGTAGTCAACACCATATATTTT; cdr3_aa: CASRGAGVVNTIYF
v_call: TRBV5-1; clone_size: NA; d_call: NA; j_call: TRBJ2-1; cdr3_nt: TGCGCCAGCAGCATGGGGACGGTTGCCTACAATGAGCAGTTCTTC; cdr3_aa: CASSMGTVAYNEQFF
v_call: TRBV19; clone_size: NA; d_call: TRBD2; j_call: TRBJ2-2; cdr3_nt: TGTGCCAGTAGTCAGACTAGCGGGAGCACCGGGGAGCTGTTTTTT; cdr3_aa: CASSQTSGSTGELFF
v_call: TRBV7-8; clone_size: NA; d_call: TRBD2; j_call: TRBJ2-5; cdr3_nt: TGTGCCAGCAGGCCGCGGGGGTACGAGACCCAGTACTTC; cdr3_aa: CASRPRGYETQYF
v_call: TRBV7-2; clone_size: NA; d_call: TRBD2; j_call: TRBJ2-1; cdr3_nt: TGTGCCAGCACCTCCATGCCGGGAGGGAGTAATGAGCAGTTCTTC; cdr3_aa: CASTSMPGGSNEQFF
v_call: TRBV5-1; clone_size: NA; d_call: TRBD1; j_call: TRBJ2-3; cdr3_nt: TGCGCCAGCAGGGGACAGGGTGGGAGTAGCGGCACAGATACGCAGTATTTT; cdr3_aa: CASRGQGGSSGTDTQYF
v_call: TRBV28; clone_size: NA; d_call: NA; j_call: TRBJ2-5; cdr3_nt: TGTGCCAGCAGGGGTAGAGGCGCGGGGGCCCAAGAGACCCAGTACTTC; cdr3_aa: CASRGRGAGAQETQYF
v_call: TRBV5-6; clone_size: once; d_call: TRBD2; j_call: TRBJ2-5; cdr3_nt: TGTGCCAGCAGCCCTGGACTAGCGCGGAACGGGGAATACTTC; cdr3_aa: CASSPGLARNGEYF
v_call: TRBV23-1; clone_size: NA; d_call: TRBD1; j_call: TRBJ2-2; cdr3_nt: TGCGCCAGCAGTCAATTGGGACAGTGGAACACCGGGGAGCTGTTTTTT; cdr3_aa: CASSQLGQWNTGELFF
v_call: TRBV6-1; clone_size: few; d_call: NA; j_call: TRBJ2-7; cdr3_nt: TGTGCCAGCCACCGAGACGGTGGCTCCTACGAGCAGTACTTC; cdr3_aa: CASHRDGGSYEQYF
v_call: TRBV7-9; clone_size: NA; d_call: NA; j_call: TRBJ1-6; cdr3_nt: TGTGCCAGCAGCCTGAATAATTCACCCCTCCACTTT; cdr3_aa: CASSLNNSPLHF
v_call: TRBV27; clone_size: NA; d_call: NA; j_call: TRBJ1-4; cdr3_nt: TGTGCCAGCAGTTCCGCCAGACCAACTAATGAAAAACTGTTTTTT; cdr3_aa: CASSSARPTNEKLFF
v_call: TRBV6-6; clone_size: NA; d_call: NA; j_call: TRBJ1-1; cdr3_nt: TGTGCCAGCAGTCGTCTGTTCGAACAAGTAGCTTTCTTT; cdr3_aa: CASSRLFEQVAFF
v_call: TRBV6-1; clone_size: NA; d_call: NA; j_call: TRBJ2-2; cdr3_nt: TGTGCCAGCAGTGACTTCAGCACCGGGGAGCTGTTTTTT; cdr3_aa: CASSDFSTGELFF
v_call: TRBV4-3; clone_size: NA; d_call: NA; j_call: TRBJ2-3; cdr3_nt: TGCGCCAGCAGCACAAAGGGCCTGGGTAGCACAGATACGCAGTATTTT; cdr3_aa: CASSTKGLGSTDTQYF
v_call: TRBV10-3; clone_size: NA; d_call: NA; j_call: TRBJ1-1; cdr3_nt: TGTGCCATCAGTGAGTCGCCAGCCTTGAACACTGAAGCTTTCTTT; cdr3_aa: CAISESPALNTEAFF
v_call: TRBV10-3; clone_size: NA; d_call: NA; j_call: TRBJ1-4; cdr3_nt: TGTGCCATCAGTGAGTCCGCGCAAACTAATGAAAAACTGTTTTTT; cdr3_aa: CAISESAQTNEKLFF
v_call: TRBV6-1; clone_size: NA; d_call: NA; j_call: TRBJ1-2; cdr3_nt: TGTGCCAGCATGCTGACGGTTGGAGCTAACTATGGCTACACCTTC; cdr3_aa: CASMLTVGANYGYTF
v_call: TRBV19; clone_size: many; d_call: NA; j_call: TRBJ2-3; cdr3_nt: TGTGCCAGTAGTTCCTCGGACTTACCTACGCAGTATTTT; cdr3_aa: CASSSSDLPTQYF
v_call: TRBV10-3; clone_size: few; d_call: NA; j_call: TRBJ1-2; cdr3_nt: TGTGCCATCAGTGCACAGGAATATGGCTACACCTTC; cdr3_aa: CAISAQEYGYTF
v_call: TRBV7-9; clone_size: NA; d_call: NA; j_call: TRBJ2-7; cdr3_nt: TGTGCCAGCAGTTACATGGAGGGCCACGAGCAGTACTTC; cdr3_aa: CASSYMEGHEQYF
v_call: TRBV7-9; clone_size: NA; d_call: NA; j_call: TRBJ2-1; cdr3_nt: TGTGCCAGCAGCTTAGCGCTAGCTAATGAGCAGTTCTTC; cdr3_aa: CASSLALANEQFF
v_call: TRBV5-1; clone_size: many; d_call: NA; j_call: TRBJ1-6; cdr3_nt: TGCGCCAGCAGCTTGGGTCCCGATGGTTGGGCCTCAAAGAAAGTAACGGAAAGTTCACCCCTCCACTTT; cdr3_aa: CASSLGPDGWASKKVTESSPLHF
v_call: TRBV7-9; clone_size: NA; d_call: NA; j_call: TRBJ1-5; cdr3_nt: TGTGCCACAGGGTCCACAGGGAAATTACAGCCCCAGCATTTT; cdr3_aa: CATGSTGKLQPQHF
v_call: TRBV5-5; clone_size: NA; d_call: NA; j_call: TRBJ1-4; cdr3_nt: TGTGCCAGCAGCTTGTCAGTCAAGGCTAATGAAAAACTGTTTTTT; cdr3_aa: CASSLSVKANEKLFF
v_call: TRBV30; clone_size: NA; d_call: TRBD1; j_call: TRBJ2-2; cdr3_nt: TGTGCCCGCTCCGGGACAGGGGGCGTTATGGTCACCGGGGAGCTGTTTTTT; cdr3_aa: CARSGTGGVMVTGELFF
v_call: TRBV7-2; clone_size: NA; d_call: TRBD2; j_call: TRBJ2-1; cdr3_nt: TGTGCCAGCAGCTCTTCTAGCGGCTCGTTCTACAATGAGCAGTTCTTC; cdr3_aa: CASSSSSGSFYNEQFF
v_call: TRBV7-9; clone_size: few; d_call: NA; j_call: TRBJ1-1; cdr3_nt: TGTGCCAGCGGGGGAAGCGGGGGCAGGGGCTACACTGAAGCTTTCTTT; cdr3_aa: CASGGSGGRGYTEAFF